This is a list of T cell receptor beta chains from one sample in a study of OX40 agonist ivuxolimab in advanced cancers. Some clones are missing from TCRdb's copy, which holds only in-frame ones; the method was immunoSEQ multiplex PCR. The table includes tens of thousands of clones, around 80% detected once. The specimen comprised CD4+ or CD8+ T cells sorted from blood, sampled in a trial of the OX40 agonist ivuxolimab. The origin of the receptors is an adult with an advanced solid tumor such as melanoma, head and neck, liver or kidney cancer. Each CDR3 is given with its conserved first and last residue. A D gene is named only where the DNA matches it firmly. Rows give clone size only sometimes, using once, few, many, or a class for an expanded clone.

>TRBV4-1|-|-|TRBJ2-1
TGCGCCAGCAGCCAAGAGGGGTGGGGGGACTACAATGAGCAGTTCTTC
CASSQEGWGDYNEQFF
>TRBV9|TRBD1|-|TRBJ2-1
TGTGCCAGCAGCCCTTGGACAGGGGGCAATGAGCAGTTCTTC
CASSPWTGGNEQFF
>TRBV4-1|-|-|TRBJ1-1
TGCGCCAGCAGCCACTATACTGAAGCTTTCTTT
CASSHYTEAFF
>TRBV15|-|-|TRBJ2-3
TGTGCCACCAGCAGGCTTCCGATGGGAGATACGCAGTATTTT
CATSRLPMGDTQYF
>TRBV7-9|TRBD1|-|TRBJ2-4
TGTGCCAGCAGCACGGAGACAGGGAGTCCCCAAAACATTCAGTACTTC
CASSTETGSPQNIQYF
>TRBV9|-|-|TRBJ1-4
TGTGCCAGCAGCCCCTGGGGGAGGGGGGGTGAAAAACTGTTTTTT
CASSPWGRGGEKLFF
>TRBV7-7|TRBD2|-|TRBJ2-1
TGTGCCAGCAGTTCGACTAGCGGGATATCCAATGAGCAGTTCTTC
CASSSTSGISNEQFF
>TRBV5-6|-|once|TRBJ2-2
TGTGCCAGCAGCGCGTTGTCAAACCCCACCGGGGAGCTGTTTTTT
CASSALSNPTGELFF
>TRBV6-4|-|medium-sized|TRBJ2-3
TGTGCCAGCAAATTGGGCGGACACACAGATACGCAGTATTTT
CASKLGGHTDTQYF
>TRBV10-3|TRBD1|-|TRBJ2-7
TGTGCCATCAGTGACAGTATAGGGACAGGAAGAAGTGAGCAGTACTTC
CAISDSIGTGRSEQYF
>TRBV27|-|-|TRBJ2-3
TGTGCCAGCAGTTTATTTAGCACAGATACGCAGTATTTT
CASSLFSTDTQYF
>TRBV10-1|-|few|TRBJ2-7
TGCGCCAGCAGCCTGGAGGTGATGGACGAGCAGTACTTC
CASSLEVMDEQYF
>TRBV2|TRBD2|-|TRBJ2-7
TGTGCCACATCTCCCGGGACTAGCTTCGCCTACGAGCAGTACTTC
CATSPGTSFAYEQYF
>TRBV5-1|TRBD1|-|TRBJ2-7
TGCGCCAGCAGCTTGCCAGGGGGCGTCGAGCAGTACTTC
CASSLPGGVEQYF
>TRBV7-9|TRBD1|few|TRBJ1-1
TGTGCCAGCAGCTCCTGGGACAGGGACTACACTATGACTGAAGCTTTCTTT
CASSSWDRDYTMTEAFF
>TRBV7-9|-|-|TRBJ2-1
TGTGCCAGCAGCTTTGGGTCCGATGAGCAGTTCTTC
CASSFGSDEQFF
>TRBV27|TRBD2|-|TRBJ2-7
TGTGCCAGCAGTTTAGGGAATGGAGGCGGGGGATACGAGCAGTACTTC
CASSLGNGGGGYEQYF
>TRBV2|TRBD2|-|TRBJ2-1
TGTGCCAGCGGGACTAGCGACTCCTACAATGAGCAGTTCTTC
CASGTSDSYNEQFF
>TRBV9|-|-|TRBJ2-6
TGTGCCAGCAGCTCGAACAAGGCTGGGGCCAACGTCCTGACTTTC
CASSSNKAGANVLTF
>TRBV19|TRBD1|-|TRBJ1-1
TGTGCCAGTAGTCCCGCCCCACGGACAGGAAACACTGAAGCTTTCTTT
CASSPAPRTGNTEAFF
>TRBV19|TRBD2|-|TRBJ2-1
TGTGCCAGTATGTGGCTAGCGGGAGGAGGGGAGCAGTTCTTC
CASMWLAGGGEQFF
>TRBV5-1|TRBD2|-|TRBJ2-5
TGCGCCAGCAGCTTGGATAGGGGAGGGGAAGAGACCCAGTACTTC
CASSLDRGGEETQYF
>TRBV27|TRBD2|-|TRBJ2-1
TGTGCCAGCAGTTTTAGGGCGGGAGAAGGGGATGAGCAGTTCTTC
CASSFRAGEGDEQFF
>TRBV13|-|-|TRBJ2-6
TGTGCCAGCAGCAAATCCTCGGGGCTAATCTCTGGGGCCAACGTCCTGACTTTC
CASSKSSGLISGANVLTF
>TRBV7-6|-|-|TRBJ1-5
TGTGCCAGCAGCGACGGATATCAGCCCCAGCATTTT
CASSDGYQPQHF
>TRBV6-5|TRBD2|-|TRBJ2-7
TGTGCCAGCAGCCTGGACGGGGGGGCCTACTACGAGCAGTACTTC
CASSLDGGAYYEQYF
>TRBV9|-|-|TRBJ1-1
TGTGCCAGCAGTCAAACCTTAGTCATGAACACTGAAGCTTTCTTT
CASSQTLVMNTEAFF
>TRBV6-5|TRBD1|few|TRBJ1-2
TGTGCCAGCAGTTCTCTCCCGGGACAGGGGGTCTATGGCTACACCTTC
CASSSLPGQGVYGYTF